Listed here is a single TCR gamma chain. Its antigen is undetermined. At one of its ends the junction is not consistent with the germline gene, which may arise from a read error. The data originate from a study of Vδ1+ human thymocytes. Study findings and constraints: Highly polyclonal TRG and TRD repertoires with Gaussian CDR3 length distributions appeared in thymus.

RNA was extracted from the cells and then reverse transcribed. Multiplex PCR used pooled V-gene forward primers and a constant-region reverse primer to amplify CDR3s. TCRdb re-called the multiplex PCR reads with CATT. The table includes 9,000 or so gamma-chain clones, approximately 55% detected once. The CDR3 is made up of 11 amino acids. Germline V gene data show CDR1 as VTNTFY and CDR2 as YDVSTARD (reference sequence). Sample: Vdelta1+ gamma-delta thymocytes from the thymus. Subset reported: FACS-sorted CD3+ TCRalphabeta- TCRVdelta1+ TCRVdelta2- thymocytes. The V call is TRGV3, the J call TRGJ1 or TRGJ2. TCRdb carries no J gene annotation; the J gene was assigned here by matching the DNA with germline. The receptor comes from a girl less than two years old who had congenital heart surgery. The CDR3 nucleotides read TGTGCCGCCTGGGACAGGGACTTGAAACTCTTT. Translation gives CAAWDRDLKLF.